These 29 T cell receptor beta chains were sequenced from one sample in a study of cytomegalovirus exposure and HLA in healthy donors. 13 Jbeta primers and 60 Vbeta primers were used for the PCR. TCRdb's table, derived via immunoSEQ multiplex PCR, lists solely in-frame clones and lacks some. The data show around 110,000 clones, about two thirds seen once. The sample comprised PBMCs. The receptors originated from a boy younger than 18 in good health and CMV-seronegative.

V gene TRBV4-3 combines with J gene TRBJ2-3; D is unclear. CDR1 LGHNA and CDR2 YSLEER come from the germline V gene. The CDR3 loop spans 14 amino acids. Trimming shortened V by 0 bases and J by 13 bases, and 17 bases separated the two germline ends. The CDR3 loop is CASSQDPSRFIEYF. Written as DNA, the CDR3 is TGCGCCAGCAGCCAAGATCCATCGCGATTCATTGAGTATTTT.

The CDR3 region is CASSYSWSGEQYF. As DNA, the CDR3 is TGTGCCAGCAGTTACTCCTGGTCGGGGGAGCAGTACTTC. This sequence joins TRBV2 and TRBJ2-7, with D possibly being TRBD2 (5 bases). Trimming left V 5 bases short and J 7 bases short, with 15 bases between. The length of the CDR3 is 13 residues. The germline gives CDR1 SNHLY, CDR2 FYNNEI.

This chain links TRBV5-1 with TRBJ1-1, with TRBD1 identical over 8 bases. CDR1 SGHRS and CDR2 YFSETQ come from the germline V gene. This CDR3 comprises 16 residues. V trimming: 3 bases; J trimming: 6 bases; junction bases outside the gene matches: 13. CDR3 coding DNA: TGCGCCAGCAGCTCGCCCCAGGGGGCCCAAGGCGCTGAAGCTTTCTTT. This translates into CASSSPQGAQGAEAFF. Filled out from reference TRBV5-1 and TRBJ1-1, the complete variable domain reads KAGVTQTPRYLIKTRGQQVTLSCSPISGHRSVSWYQQTPGQGLQFLFEYFSETQRNKGNFPGRFSGRQFSNSRSEMNVSTLELGDSALYLCASSSPQGAQGAEAFFGQGTRLTVV.

This chain connects TRBV11-2 to TRBJ2-7, with 9 bases aligning to TRBD1. Per germline, CDR1 SGHAT and CDR2 FQNNGV. Trimming removed 4 bases from V and 2 bases from J; junction bases left unmatched: 3. The CDR3 is 14 amino acids. The CDR3 nucleotides read TGTGCCAGCAGCTCACGACAGGGGGCCTACGAGCAGTACTTC. Encoded protein: CASSSRQGAYEQYF.

This chain uses TRBV28 with TRBJ1-1; tentative D call: TRBD1 (5 bases). CDR1 is MDHEN, CDR2 SYDVKM, per germline. Trimming stripped 2 bases from V and 1 base from J, with 8 bases between. CDR3 length: 14 residues. CDR3: CASSLGGSNTEAFF. Here the CDR3 DNA reads TGTGCCAGCAGTTTAGGGGGGTCGAACACTGAAGCTTTCTTT.

V usage is TRBV5-1 and J usage is TRBJ2-2, with a weak D call TRBD2 (5 bases). The CDR3 totals 15 residues. Per germline, CDR1 SGHRS and CDR2 YFSETQ. The germline V and J ends were trimmed by 5 bases and 4 bases, with 15 bases remaining between them. The chain's CDR3 is CASSYGKIVTGELFF. DNA for the CDR3: TGCGCCAGCAGTTACGGGAAAATAGTCACCGGGGAGCTGTTTTTT.

The rearrangement links TRBV5-6 to TRBJ2-7, with D uncertain. The germline CDR1 and CDR2 sequences are SGHDT and YYEEEE. V was shortened by 0 bases and J by 0 bases, with 4 bases between the two germline ends. The CDR3 runs 13 residues. The CDR3 loop is CASSLGASYEQYF. The CDR3 DNA reads as TGTGCCAGCAGCTTGGGGGCCTCCTACGAGCAGTACTTC.

V usage is TRBV29-1 and J usage is TRBJ2-7, with TRBD2 identical over 13 bases. The CDR3 covers 13 residues. Germline V gives CDR1 SQVTM, CDR2 ANQGSEA. Trimming removed 5 bases from V and 4 bases from J; junction bases left unmatched: 2. The CDR3 sequence is CSVRTSGGYEQYF. The CDR3, as DNA: TGCAGCGTTCGGACTAGCGGGGGTTACGAGCAGTACTTC.

The chain links TRBV21-1 to TRBJ2-7; TRBD1, the D gene given by the table, was not confirmed from the DNA. TRBV21-1 is a known pseudogene. The CDR3 spans 17 residues. CDR3 in DNA: TGTGCCAGCAGGCTAACCCCGGGACAGGGGGTGTCCTACGAGCAGTACTTC. Protein: CASRLTPGQGVSYEQYF.

J is TRBJ1-5 and V is TRBV30; possibly TRBD1 for D (5 bases). The CDR3 spans 13 residues. V lost 7 bases, J lost 4 bases, and 14 bases lay in between. Germline-derived CDR1 and CDR2 are GTSNPN and SVGIG (reference sequence). CDR3 sequence: CALGSGGNQPQHF. The CDR3 bases are TGTGCCTTGGGCAGCGGGGGGAATCAGCCCCAGCATTTT.

This clone appeared a few times. This chain connects TRBV5-1 to TRBJ2-2; D gene uncertain. The germline CDR1 and CDR2 sequences are SGHRS and YFSETQ. CDR3 length: 14 amino acids. V was clipped by 2 bases and J by 7 bases, with 12 bases between them. CDR3 bases: TGCGCCAGCAGCTTCGCCCAGTCTGGCGGGGAGCTGTTTTTT. Translated: CASSFAQSGGELFF.

This clone was detected only a few times. The chain combines TRBV4-1 with TRBJ2-1; 12 positions agree with TRBD2. Per germline, CDR1 MGHRA and CDR2 YSYEKL. The V and J ends lost 4 bases and 7 bases, in that order; junction bases with no gene match: 5. The length of the CDR3 is 15 residues. The CDR3 coding sequence is TGCGCCAGCAGCCGCGTCCTAGCGGGAGGGAATGAGCAGTTCTTC. It codes for CASSRVLAGGNEQFF.

V usage is TRBV12-5 and J usage is TRBJ1-1, with D maybe TRBD1 (6 bases). Germline V gene lookup returns CDR1 LGHNT and CDR2 FRNRAP. This CDR3 comprises 17 residues. V shed 0 bases and J shed 3 bases, with 17 bases lying between them. The CDR3 spells CASGLVTYREGDTEAFF. The DNA of the CDR3 is TGTGCTAGTGGTTTGGTCACATACAGGGAGGGGGACACTGAAGCTTTCTTT.

This chain uses TRBV9 with TRBJ2-5; 7 nucleotides match TRBD1. Germline CDR1 is SGDLS and CDR2 is YYNGEE. The CDR3 is 15 amino acids. The trim removed 2 bases at V and 4 bases at J, leaving 8 bases unmatched. The CDR3 DNA reads as TGTGCCAGCAGCGTTCTTCCGGCAGGGGGAGAGACCCAGTACTTC. This encodes CASSVLPAGGETQYF.

The chain combines TRBV30 with TRBJ2-1; 9 nucleotides match TRBD2. Germline assignment: CDR1 GTSNPN and CDR2 SVGIG (reference sequence). There are 14 residues in the CDR3. The V segment lost 3 bases and the J segment 12 bases; nucleotides outside the gene matches: 12. The CDR3 bases are TGTGCCTGGAGAAGCTGGCTAGCGGGGAGGGTGCAGTTCTTC. Its protein is CAWRSWLAGRVQFF.

The J gene is TRBJ1-1, the V gene TRBV5-1, with 9 nucleotides matching TRBD1. Unmatched junction bases numbered 6, after V lost 3 bases and J lost 3 bases. CDR1 is SGHRS, CDR2 YFSETQ, per germline. The CDR3 loop spans 15 amino acids. CDR3 protein: CASSSGGTGHTEAFF. Written as DNA, the CDR3 is TGCGCCAGCAGCTCGGGGGGGACAGGGCACACTGAAGCTTTCTTT.

This rearrangement joins TRBV2 to TRBJ2-1; a weak D match, TRBD2 (6 bases). V was clipped by 11 bases and J by 4 bases, with 15 bases between them. The length of the CDR3 is 13 residues. Germline lookup yields CDR1 SNHLY and CDR2 FYNNEI. In DNA form, the CDR3 reads TGTGCCTCGCAGAAGGGACTTTACAATGAGCAGTTCTTC. It is translated as CASQKGLYNEQFF.

This clone came up a few times. J is TRBJ1-2 and V is TRBV9; 7 positions match TRBD1. The CDR3 is 17 residues long. Per germline, CDR1 SGDLS and CDR2 YYNGEE. V shed 5 bases and J 1 base; nucleotides not matched to a gene: 14. In DNA form, the CDR3 reads TGTGCCAGCAGTCGTGACGACAGGGCCGCAATTAACTATGGCTACACCTTC. It encodes CASSRDDRAAINYGYTF. Full variable domain (rest looked up from reference TRBV9 and TRBJ1-2): DSGVTQTPKHLITATGQRVTLRCSPRSGDLSVYWYQQSLDQGLQFLIQYYNGEERAKGNILERFSAQQFPDLHSELNLSSLELGDSALYFCASSRDDRAAINYGYTFGSGTRLTVV.

The chain links TRBV25-1 to TRBJ2-7; 11 nucleotides line up with TRBD2. Germline lookup yields CDR1 MGHDK and CDR2 SYGVNS. V lost 9 bases and J lost 3; bases outside the gene matches: 10. The CDR3 has 15 amino acids. The CDR3 loop reads CASSGLAALYYEQYF. As DNA, the CDR3 is TGTGCCAGTTCGGGACTAGCGGCTTTATACTACGAGCAGTACTTC.

This chain joins TRBV9 and TRBJ1-6, with 7 bases that match TRBD1. Germline V gene lookup returns CDR1 SGDLS and CDR2 YYNGEE. The CDR3 has 15 amino acids. The V segment lost 4 bases and the J segment 1 base; nucleotides outside the gene matches: 2. As DNA, the CDR3 is TGTGCCAGCAGCCTCAGGGGGTCCTATAATTCACCCCTCCACTTT. Its protein is CASSLRGSYNSPLHF.

This chain joins TRBV28 and TRBJ2-7, with D uncertain. Trimming stripped 3 bases from V and 3 bases from J, with 9 bases between. The CDR3 is 13 residues long. Germline values: CDR1 MDHEN, CDR2 SYDVKM. CDR3 sequence reads: CASSLGRYYEQYF. DNA for the CDR3: TGTGCCAGCAGTTTGGGCAGATACTACGAGCAGTACTTC.

In this sample, this clone turned up a few times. The chain recombines TRBV10-3 with TRBJ1-2, with TRBD1 as a possible D gene (6 bases). This CDR3 contains 13 residues. Germline V lookup: CDR1 ENHRY, CDR2 SYGVKD. Between the trimmed V and J ends, which lost 5 bases and 6 bases, there was a span of 13 bases. CDR3 sequence reads: CAISRDRIDGYTF. In nucleotides, the CDR3 is TGTGCCATCAGTCGCGACAGGATAGATGGCTACACCTTC.

The rearrangement joins TRBV18 to TRBJ1-3, with 8 nucleotides matching TRBD1. J was trimmed by 2 bases and V by 4 bases; bases with no gene match: 7. The CDR3 consists of 16 residues. CDR1 is KGHSH and CDR2 is LQKENI in the germline V gene. This CDR3 is CASSLLPGGPGNTIYF. For the CDR3, the DNA is TGTGCCAGCTCACTCCTACCAGGGGGCCCTGGAAACACCATATATTTT.

The rearrangement uses TRBV7-9 and TRBJ1-5; D ambiguous. Germline assignment: CDR1 SEHNR and CDR2 FQNEAQ (reference sequence). This CDR3 has 14 residues. The V end lost 0 bases, the J end lost 9 bases, and 12 bases lay between the germline ends. The CDR3 reads CASSLARVGVPQHF. CDR3 bases: TGTGCCAGCAGCTTAGCTCGGGTAGGCGTGCCCCAGCATTTT.

This chain uses TRBV29-1 with TRBJ2-7, with 8 positions matching TRBD1. V shed 6 bases and J 1 base; nucleotides not matched to a gene: 5. The CDR3 is 13 amino acids. Germline CDR1 is SQVTM and CDR2 is ANQGSEA. The CDR3 DNA sequence: TGCAGCGTCGGGGGACAGGATTCCTACGAGCAGTACTTC. This sequence encodes CSVGGQDSYEQYF.

This clone occurred a few times. This chain uses TRBV27 with TRBJ2-1, with TRBD2 matching over 14 bases. Germline CDR1 and CDR2: MNHEY and SMNVEV (reference sequence). Germline trimming cut 5 bases from V and 7 bases from J; bases unmatched to any gene: 7. The CDR3 loop spans 16 amino acids. CDR3 in amino acids: CASSRWTSGGNNEQFF. The CDR3 nucleotides are TGTGCCAGCAGTCGATGGACTAGCGGGGGGAATAATGAGCAGTTCTTC.

The CDR3 DNA reads TGTGCCAGCAGTTCGACAGGGGCTAACACTGAAGCTTTCTTT. This encodes CASSSTGANTEAFF. The chain joins TRBV27 to TRBJ1-1, with 8 positions matching TRBD1. CDR1 is MNHEY, CDR2 SMNVEV, per germline (reference sequence). The CDR3 totals 14 residues. The V gene end was trimmed by 4 bases and the J gene end by 2 bases; junction bases not matched to a gene: 3.

The chain carries TRBV7-9 and TRBJ2-5; D may be TRBD1 (6 bases). The V and J ends lost 6 bases and 5 bases respectively, with 13 bases between them. The CDR3 is made up of 13 amino acids. Looked up from germline, CDR1 is SEHNR and CDR2 is FQNEAQ (reference sequence). For the CDR3, the DNA is TGTGCCAGCAGACAGGGTCCCGTGGAGACCCAGTACTTC. Its protein is CASRQGPVETQYF.

A single count supports this clone. The chain recombines TRBV7-3 with TRBJ2-5; the match to TRBD1 covers 7 bases. This CDR3 has 17 residues. Trimming at V came to 5 bases and at J to 5 bases, leaving 17 bases not matched to a gene. The germline CDR1 and CDR2 sequences are SGHTA and FQGTGA. The CDR3 loop reads CASSVGTATLFGETQYF. For the CDR3, the DNA is TGTGCCAGCAGCGTCGGGACAGCCACCCTTTTTGGGGAGACCCAGTACTTC.